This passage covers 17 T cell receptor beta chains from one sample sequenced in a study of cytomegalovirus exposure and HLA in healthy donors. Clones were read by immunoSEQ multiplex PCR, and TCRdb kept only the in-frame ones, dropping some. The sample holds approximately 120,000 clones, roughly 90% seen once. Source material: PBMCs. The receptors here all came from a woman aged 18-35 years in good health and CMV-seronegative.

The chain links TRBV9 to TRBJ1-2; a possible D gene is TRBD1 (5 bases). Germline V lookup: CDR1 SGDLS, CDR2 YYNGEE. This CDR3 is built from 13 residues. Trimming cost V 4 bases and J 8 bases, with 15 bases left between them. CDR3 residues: CASSTGRGQGYTF. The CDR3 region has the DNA TGTGCCAGCAGCACGGGGAGGGGTCAAGGCTACACCTTC.

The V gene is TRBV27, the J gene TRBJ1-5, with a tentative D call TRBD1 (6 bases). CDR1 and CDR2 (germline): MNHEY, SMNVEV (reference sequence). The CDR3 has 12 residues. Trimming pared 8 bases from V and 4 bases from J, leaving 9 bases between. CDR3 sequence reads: CASGTPNQPQHF. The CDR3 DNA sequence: TGTGCCAGCGGGACACCTAATCAGCCCCAGCATTTT.

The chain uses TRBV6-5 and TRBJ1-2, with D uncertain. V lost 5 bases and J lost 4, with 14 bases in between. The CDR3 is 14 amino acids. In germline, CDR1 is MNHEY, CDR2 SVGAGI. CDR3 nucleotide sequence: TGTGCCAGCAGTCCCGGCGGGGATCCCTATGGCTACACCTTC. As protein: CASSPGGDPYGYTF.

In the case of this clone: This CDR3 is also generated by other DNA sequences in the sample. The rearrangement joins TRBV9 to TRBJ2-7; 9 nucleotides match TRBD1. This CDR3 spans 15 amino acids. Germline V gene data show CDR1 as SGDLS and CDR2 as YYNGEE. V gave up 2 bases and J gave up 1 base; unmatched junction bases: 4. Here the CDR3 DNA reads TGTGCCAGCAGCGTGGGGGGACAGGGTTCCTACGAGCAGTACTTC. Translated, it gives CASSVGGQGSYEQYF.

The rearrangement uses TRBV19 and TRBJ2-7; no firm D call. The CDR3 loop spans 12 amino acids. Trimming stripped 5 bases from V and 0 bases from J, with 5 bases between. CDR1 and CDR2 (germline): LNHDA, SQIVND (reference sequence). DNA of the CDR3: TGTGCCAGTAGTCCTAGCTCCTACGAGCAGTACTTC. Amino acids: CASSPSSYEQYF.

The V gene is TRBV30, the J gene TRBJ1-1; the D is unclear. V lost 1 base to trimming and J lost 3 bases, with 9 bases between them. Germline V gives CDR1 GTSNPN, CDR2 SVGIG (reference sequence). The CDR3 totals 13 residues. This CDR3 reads CAWSAQSYTEAFF. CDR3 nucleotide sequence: TGTGCCTGGAGTGCACAATCGTACACTGAAGCTTTCTTT.

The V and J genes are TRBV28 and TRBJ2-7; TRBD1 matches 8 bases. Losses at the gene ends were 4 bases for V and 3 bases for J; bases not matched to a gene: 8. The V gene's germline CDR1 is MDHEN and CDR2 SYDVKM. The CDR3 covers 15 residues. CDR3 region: CASSSAGTGRYEQYF. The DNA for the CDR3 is TGTGCCAGCAGTTCAGCCGGGACAGGCCGCTACGAGCAGTACTTC.

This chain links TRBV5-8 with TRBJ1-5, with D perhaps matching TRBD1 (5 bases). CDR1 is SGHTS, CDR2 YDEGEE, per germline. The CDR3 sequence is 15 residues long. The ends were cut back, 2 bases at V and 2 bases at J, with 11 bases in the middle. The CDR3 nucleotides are TGTGCCAGCAGCTTACTGCGACAGCGCAATCAGCCCCAGCATTTT. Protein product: CASSLLRQRNQPQHF.

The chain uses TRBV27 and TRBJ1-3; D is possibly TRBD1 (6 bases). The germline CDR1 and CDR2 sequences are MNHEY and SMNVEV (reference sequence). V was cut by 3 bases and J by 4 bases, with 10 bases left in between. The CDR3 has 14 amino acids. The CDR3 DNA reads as TGTGCCAGCAGTTTGGGCAGGGGAGGAAACACCATATATTTT. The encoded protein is CASSLGRGGNTIYF.

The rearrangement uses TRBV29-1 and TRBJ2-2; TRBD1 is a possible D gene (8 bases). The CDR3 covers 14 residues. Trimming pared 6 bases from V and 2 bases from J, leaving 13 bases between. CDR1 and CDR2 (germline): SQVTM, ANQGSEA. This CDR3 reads CSVTGGGNTGELFF. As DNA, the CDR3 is TGCAGCGTCACAGGGGGGGGTAACACCGGGGAGCTGTTTTTT.

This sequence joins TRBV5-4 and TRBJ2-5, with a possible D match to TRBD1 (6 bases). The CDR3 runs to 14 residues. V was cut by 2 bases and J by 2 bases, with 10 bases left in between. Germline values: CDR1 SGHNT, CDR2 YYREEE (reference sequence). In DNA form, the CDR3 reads TGTGCCAGCAGCTTCCGGGACATTCAAGAGACCCAGTACTTC. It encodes CASSFRDIQETQYF.

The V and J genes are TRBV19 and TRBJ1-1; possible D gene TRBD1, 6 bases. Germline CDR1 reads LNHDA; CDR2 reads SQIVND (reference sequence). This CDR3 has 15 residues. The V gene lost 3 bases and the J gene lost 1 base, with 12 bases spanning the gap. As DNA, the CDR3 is TGTGCCAGTAGTATGACGTCGACAGGGAACACTGAAGCTTTCTTT. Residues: CASSMTSTGNTEAFF.

The CDR3 loop reads CASSARERSYNEQFF. Here the CDR3 DNA reads TGTGCCAGCAGCGCGCGGGAGAGATCCTACAATGAGCAGTTCTTC. The chain has TRBV9 and TRBJ2-1; 7 bases match TRBD2. Per the germline V gene, CDR1 is SGDLS and CDR2 is YYNGEE. V trimming: 3 bases; J trimming: 1 base; junction bases outside the gene matches: 4. There are 15 residues in the CDR3.

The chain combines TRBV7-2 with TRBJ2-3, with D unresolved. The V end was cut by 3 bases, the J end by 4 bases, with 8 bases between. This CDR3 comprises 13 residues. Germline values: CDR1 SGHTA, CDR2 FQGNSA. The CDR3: CASSFSLADTQYF. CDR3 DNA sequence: TGTGCCAGCAGCTTTTCACTGGCAGATACGCAGTATTTT.

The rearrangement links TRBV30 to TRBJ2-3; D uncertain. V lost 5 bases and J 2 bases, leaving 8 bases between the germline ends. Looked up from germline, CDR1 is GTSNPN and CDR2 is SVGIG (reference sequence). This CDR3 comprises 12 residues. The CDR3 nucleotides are TGTGCCTGGGGCCCGAACACAGATACGCAGTATTTT. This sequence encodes CAWGPNTDTQYF.

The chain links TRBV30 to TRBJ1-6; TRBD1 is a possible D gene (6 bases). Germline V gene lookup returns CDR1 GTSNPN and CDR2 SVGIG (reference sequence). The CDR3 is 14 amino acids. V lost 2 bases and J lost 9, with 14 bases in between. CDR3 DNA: TGTGCCTGGAGTCGCGGACAGTTAACTTCACCCCTCCACTTT. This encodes CAWSRGQLTSPLHF.

Written as DNA, the CDR3 is TGTGCCAGCAGGCGAACAGGACGGATCAACTATGGCTACACCTTC. Its translation: CASRRTGRINYGYTF. The chain uses TRBV6-5 and TRBJ1-2; tentative D call: TRBD1 (5 bases). CDR3 length: 15 amino acids. Germline V gives CDR1 MNHEY, CDR2 SVGAGI. V was pared by 6 bases and J by 2 bases, with 16 bases between.